These 26 T cell receptor beta chains originate from one sample sequenced in a study of blood T cell repertoires in COVID-19. Sequencing used immunoSEQ multiplex PCR; TCRdb keeps in-frame clones, though not all of them. The sample consists of tens of thousands of clones, 87% of them appearing once. Sequencing used peripheral blood. The receptors were sampled from a man aged 35 to 55 with COVID-19, enrolled during active disease.

This clone was observed a few times. This rearrangement joins TRBV11-2 to TRBJ2-1; 10 bases agree with TRBD2. V lost 0 bases to trimming and J lost 10 bases; unmatched junction nucleotides: 9. There are 16 residues in the CDR3. The germline CDR1 and CDR2 sequences are SGHAT and FQNNGV. Here the CDR3 reads CASSLETAGGIGEQFF. CDR3 in DNA: TGTGCCAGCAGCTTAGAAACAGCGGGAGGGATCGGGGAGCAGTTCTTC.

This rearrangement joins TRBV24-1 to TRBJ2-1; TRBD2 matches 7 bases. The trim removed 4 bases at V and 6 bases at J, leaving 11 bases unmatched. Per the germline V gene, CDR1 is KGHDR and CDR2 is SFDVKD. CDR3 size: 16 residues. The DNA of the CDR3 is TGTGCCACCAGTGAGTTTGGCGGGAGTGCTTCCAATGAGCAGTTCTTC. It codes for CATSEFGGSASNEQFF.

The CDR3: CASIGTGPNYEQYF. The CDR3 DNA sequence: TGTGCCAGCATCGGGACAGGGCCGAACTACGAGCAGTACTTC. The V and J genes are TRBV2 and TRBJ2-7, with 9 bases that match TRBD1. The CDR3 runs to 14 residues. Germline CDR1 is SNHLY and CDR2 is FYNNEI. The V segment lost 7 bases and the J segment 3 bases; nucleotides outside the gene matches: 7.

This clone was seen only a few times. The rearrangement joins TRBV20-1 to TRBJ2-7, with a possible D match to TRBD1 (6 bases). The CDR3 sequence is 13 residues long. Germline CDR1 is DFQATT and CDR2 is SNEGSKA (reference sequence). V lost 3 bases to trimming and J lost 0 bases, with 9 bases between them. The CDR3 DNA follows: TGCAGTGCTAGTACAGGGTTCTCCTACGAGCAGTACTTC. Residues: CSASTGFSYEQYF.

V usage is TRBV19 and J usage is TRBJ2-2; 11 bases are shared with TRBD1. CDR1 LNHDA and CDR2 SQIVND come from the germline V gene (reference sequence). CDR3 length: 15 residues. V trimming: 6 bases; J trimming: 5 bases; junction bases outside the gene matches: 5. This chain's CDR3 is CASSNRDRGTGELFF. The CDR3 coding sequence is TGTGCCAGTAGCAACCGGGACAGGGGGACCGGGGAGCTGTTTTTT.

The J gene is TRBJ1-3, the V gene TRBV10-3; a possible D gene is TRBD1 (5 bases). Trimming pared 0 bases from V and 4 bases from J, leaving 13 bases between. The CDR3 is 16 residues long. Looked up from germline, CDR1 is ENHRY and CDR2 is SYGVKD. The CDR3 loop reads CAISESTGGSGNTIYF. The DNA for the CDR3 is TGTGCCATCAGTGAGTCGACGGGGGGATCCGGAAACACCATATATTTT.

The chain has TRBV6-4 and TRBJ2-1; 11 positions match TRBD2. J gave up 10 bases and V 6 bases, and 8 bases lay outside the gene matches. Germline CDR1 MRHNA, CDR2 SNTAGT. The CDR3 covers 14 residues. CDR3 loop: CASSPLAGAGEQFF. The CDR3 region has the DNA TGTGCCAGCAGCCCACTAGCGGGGGCTGGGGAGCAGTTCTTC.

This chain uses TRBV6-5 with TRBJ1-2; possibly TRBD1 for D (6 bases). The CDR3 sequence is 16 residues long. V was shortened by 2 bases and J by 5 bases, with 18 bases between the two germline ends. Germline V gives CDR1 MNHEY, CDR2 SVGAGI. CDR3 loop: CASSYGTVTGLYGYTF. As DNA, the CDR3 is TGTGCCAGCAGTTACGGCACCGTGACAGGCCTTTATGGCTACACCTTC.

This chain joins TRBV5-1 and TRBJ1-1; D may be TRBD1 (5 bases). The germline V and J ends were trimmed by 1 base and 4 bases, with 8 bases remaining between them. The CDR3 sequence is 13 residues long. Germline V gene data show CDR1 as SGHRS and CDR2 as YFSETQ. In DNA, the CDR3 is TGCGCCAGCAGCTTGACAGGCCTCACTGAAGCTTTCTTT. Residues: CASSLTGLTEAFF.

V gene TRBV3-1 (or the pseudogene TRBV3-2) combines with J gene TRBJ2-1; D possibly corresponds to TRBD1 (6 bases). Trimming pared 3 bases from V and 0 bases from J, leaving 21 bases between. The germline V gene has CDR1 LGHDT and CDR2 YNNKEL (reference sequence). CDR3 length: 19 amino acids. The CDR3 region has the DNA TGTGCCAGCAGCCAGCGCCGCCAGGGGCGGTTAAGCTCCTACAATGAGCAGTTCTTC. Translating it yields CASSQRRQGRLSSYNEQFF.

This chain uses TRBV18 with TRBJ1-2, with TRBD1 identical over 8 bases. Germline V CDR1 and CDR2: KGHSH, LQKENI. The CDR3 runs 15 residues. V lost 2 bases to trimming and J lost 6 bases; unmatched junction nucleotides: 8. In DNA, the CDR3 is TGTGCCAGCTCACCAACGCAGGGGGCGATAGATGGCTACACCTTC. Its protein product is CASSPTQGAIDGYTF.

The V call is TRBV19, the J call TRBJ2-3; D possibly corresponds to TRBD1 (5 bases). The length of the CDR3 is 13 residues. Germline-derived CDR1 and CDR2 are LNHDA and SQIVND (reference sequence). Trimming took 2 bases from V and 6 from J, leaving 9 bases between them. The CDR3 is CASSISGPDTQYF. In DNA, the CDR3 is TGTGCCAGTAGTATATCAGGGCCCGATACGCAGTATTTT.

The J gene is TRBJ1-2, the V gene TRBV7-6, with a weak D call TRBD1 (6 bases). The CDR3 has 16 amino acids. The germline V and J ends were trimmed by 1 base and 4 bases, with 16 bases remaining between them. The germline V gene has CDR1 SGHVS and CDR2 FNYEAQ. This CDR3 reads CASSLVQGLGTYGYTF. CDR3 coding DNA: TGTGCCAGCAGCTTAGTGCAGGGGTTGGGTACCTATGGCTACACCTTC.

The genes are TRBV30 and TRBJ2-5; TRBD1 agrees at 7 bases. In germline, CDR1 is GTSNPN, CDR2 SVGIG (reference sequence). V lost 0 bases to trimming and J lost 1 base; unmatched junction nucleotides: 5. This CDR3 region has 15 residues. Written as DNA, the CDR3 is TGTGCCTGGAGTGTAGGTTACAGGGGCCAAGAGACCCAGTACTTC. This encodes CAWSVGYRGQETQYF.

The chain has TRBV12-3 or TRBV12-4 and TRBJ1-1; D ambiguous. CDR3 length equals 13 residues. V gave up 3 bases and J gave up 2 bases, with 7 bases separating them. In nucleotides, the CDR3 is TGTGCCAGCAGTTTCTCCAGTAACACTGAAGCTTTCTTT. Its translation is CASSFSSNTEAFF.

This sequence joins TRBV9 and TRBJ2-1; D not certain. The CDR3 is made up of 13 amino acids. In germline, CDR1 is SGDLS, CDR2 YYNGEE. V was trimmed by 0 bases and J by 10 bases, leaving 11 bases between them. CDR3 sequence: CASSVDIRSEQFF. The CDR3 DNA reads as TGTGCCAGCAGCGTAGACATCAGATCGGAGCAGTTCTTC. The full variable domain, in which reference TRBV9 and TRBJ2-1 provide the parts outside the CDR3, is DSGVTQTPKHLITATGQRVTLRCSPRSGDLSVYWYQQSLDQGLQFLIQYYNGEERAKGNILERFSAQQFPDLHSELNLSSLELGDSALYFCASSVDIRSEQFFGPGTRLTVL.

With respect to this clone: An end of the junction differs from the germline gene, which may be a read error. The chain links TRBV13 to TRBJ1-5; TRBD1 might be the D (6 bases). The CDR3 runs 14 residues. Germline V CDR1 and CDR2: PRHDT, FYEKMQ (reference sequence). CDR3 in DNA: TGTGCCAGCAGCCTAGGGGGGCTGGCGCAGCCCCAGCATTTT. It encodes CASSLGGLAQPQHF.

The chain links TRBV5-1 to TRBJ2-5; 9 nucleotides match TRBD2. With 0 bases clipped from V and 2 bases from J, the junction kept 17 bases outside the gene matches. The germline CDR1 and CDR2 sequences are SGHRS and YFSETQ. The CDR3 is made up of 20 amino acids. CDR3 in DNA: TGCGCCAGCAGCTTGGAAGGAGTAGCGGGAGACTTGTGGGGACAAGAGACCCAGTACTTC. It translates to CASSLEGVAGDLWGQETQYF.

The CDR3 reads CASSQVPPGQNTGELFF. The CDR3 DNA reads as TGCGCCAGCAGCCAAGTTCCTCCGGGACAAAACACCGGGGAGCTGTTTTTT. The chain recombines TRBV4-1 with TRBJ2-2; D is perhaps TRBD1 (6 bases). Germline V gene lookup returns CDR1 MGHRA and CDR2 YSYEKL. V lost 1 base to trimming and J lost 2 bases, with 14 bases between them. This CDR3 is built from 17 residues.

The chain joins TRBV3-1 (or the pseudogene TRBV3-2) to TRBJ1-2; D perhaps matches TRBD1 (6 bases). The germline V gene has CDR1 LGHDT and CDR2 YNNKEL (reference sequence). This CDR3 region has 14 residues. The V end lost 4 bases, the J end lost 4 bases, and 13 bases lay between the germline ends. CDR3 amino acids: CASSLSTGAYGYTF. The CDR3 DNA reads as TGTGCCAGCAGCCTCTCGACAGGCGCCTATGGCTACACCTTC.

This chain uses TRBV5-1 with TRBJ2-2; 8 bases agree with TRBD2. The trim removed 5 bases at V and 4 bases at J, leaving 4 bases unmatched. CDR3 length equals 14 residues. Per germline, CDR1 SGHRS and CDR2 YFSETQ. In nucleotides, the CDR3 is TGCGCCAGCAGATATAGCGGGGTCACCGGGGAGCTGTTTTTT. Translating it yields CASRYSGVTGELFF. The complete variable domain, with remaining parts taken from reference TRBV5-1 and TRBJ2-2, reads KAGVTQTPRYLIKTRGQQVTLSCSPISGHRSVSWYQQTPGQGLQFLFEYFSETQRNKGNFPGRFSGRQFSNSRSEMNVSTLELGDSALYLCASRYSGVTGELFFGEGSRLTVL.

V usage is TRBV15 and J usage is TRBJ2-1, with TRBD1 matching 10 bases. The CDR3 has 17 residues. V was clipped by 1 base and J by 3 bases; unmatched bases: 6. Germline CDR1 reads LNHNV; CDR2 reads YYDKDF (reference sequence). CDR3 amino acids: CATSRAPGTGVYNEQFF. CDR3 sequence (DNA): TGTGCCACCAGCAGAGCCCCCGGGACAGGGGTCTACAATGAGCAGTTCTTC.

V gene TRBV11-2 combines with J gene TRBJ2-5; TRBD2 agrees at 10 bases. Germline V gene sequence: CDR1 SGHAT, CDR2 FQNNGV. J was trimmed by 2 bases and V by 8 bases; bases with no gene match: 8. This CDR3 contains 15 residues. CDR3 DNA sequence: TGTGCCAGCGCTCGACTAGCGGGTTTACAAGAGACCCAGTACTTC. It specifies CASARLAGLQETQYF.

The chain couples TRBV5-1 to TRBJ2-7, with TRBD1 identical over 11 bases. CDR3 length: 17 amino acids. With V trimmed by 4 bases and J by 4 bases, 13 bases remained unmatched. Germline V gene lookup returns CDR1 SGHRS and CDR2 YFSETQ. In nucleotides, the CDR3 is TGCGCCAGCAGCATCGGACAGGGGGCGATGGTTGTGTACGAGCAGTACTTC. Its translation: CASSIGQGAMVVYEQYF.

This chain uses TRBV11-2 with TRBJ1-6, with 9 bases identical to TRBD1. This CDR3 comprises 15 residues. CDR1 and CDR2 from the germline V gene are SGHAT and FQNNGV. V was pared by 3 bases and J by 7 bases, with 4 bases of the junction left unmatched. CDR3: CASSFSGQGNSPLHF. The CDR3, as DNA: TGTGCCAGCAGCTTCTCGGGACAGGGAAATTCACCCCTCCACTTT.

The chain employs TRBV5-4 and TRBJ2-3; TRBD1 matches at 9 bases. This CDR3 contains 14 residues. The V gene end was trimmed by 3 bases and the J gene end by 5 bases; junction bases not matched to a gene: 4. Germline V gives CDR1 SGHNT, CDR2 YYREEE (reference sequence). The CDR3 DNA is TGTGCCAGCAGCTGGGGACAGGGACGAGATACGCAGTATTTT. Amino acids: CASSWGQGRDTQYF. The full variable domain, rest sourced from reference TRBV5-4 and TRBJ2-3, is ETGVTQSPTHLIKTRGQQVTLRCSSQSGHNTVSWYQQALGQGPQFIFQYYREEENGRGNFPPRFSGLQFPNYSSELNVNALELDDSALYLCASSWGQGRDTQYFGPGTRLTVL.